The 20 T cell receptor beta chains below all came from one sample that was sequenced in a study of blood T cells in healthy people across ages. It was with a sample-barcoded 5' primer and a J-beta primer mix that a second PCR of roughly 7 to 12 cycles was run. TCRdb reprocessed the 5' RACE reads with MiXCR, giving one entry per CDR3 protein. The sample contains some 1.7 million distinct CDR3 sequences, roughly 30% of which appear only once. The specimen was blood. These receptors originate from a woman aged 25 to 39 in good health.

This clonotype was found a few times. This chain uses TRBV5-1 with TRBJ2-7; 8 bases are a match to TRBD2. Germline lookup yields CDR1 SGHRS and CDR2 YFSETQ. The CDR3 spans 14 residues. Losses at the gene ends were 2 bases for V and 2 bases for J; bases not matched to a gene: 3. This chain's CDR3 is CASSFGGGTYEQYF. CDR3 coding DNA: TGCGCCAGCAGCTTCGGGGGGGGGACCTACGAGCAGTACTTC.

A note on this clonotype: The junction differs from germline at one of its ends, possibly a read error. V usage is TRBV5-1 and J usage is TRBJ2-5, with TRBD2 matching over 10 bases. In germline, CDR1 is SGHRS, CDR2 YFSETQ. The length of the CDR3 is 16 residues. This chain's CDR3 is CASGLGGLAAQETQYF. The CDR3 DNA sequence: TGCGCCAGCGGCTTGGGAGGACTAGCGGCTCAAGAGACCCAGTACTTC. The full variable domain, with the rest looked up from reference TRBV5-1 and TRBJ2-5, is KAGVTQTPRYLIKTRGQQVTLSCSPISGHRSVSWYQQTPGQGLQFLFEYFSETQRNKGNFPGRFSGRQFSNSRSEMNVSTLELGDSALYLCASGLGGLAAQETQYFGPGTRLLVL.

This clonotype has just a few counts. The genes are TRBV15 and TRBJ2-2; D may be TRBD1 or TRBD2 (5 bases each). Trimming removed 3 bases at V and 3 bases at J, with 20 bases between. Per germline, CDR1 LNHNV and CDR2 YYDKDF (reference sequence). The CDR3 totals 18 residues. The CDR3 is CATSSRMGTLADTGELFF. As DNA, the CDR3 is TGTGCCACCAGCAGCCGCATGGGGACCTTGGCGGACACCGGGGAGCTGTTTTTT.

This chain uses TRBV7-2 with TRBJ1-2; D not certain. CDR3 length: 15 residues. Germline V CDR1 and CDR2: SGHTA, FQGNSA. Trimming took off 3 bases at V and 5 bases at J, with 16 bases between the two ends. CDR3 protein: CASSFAHRGIYGYTF. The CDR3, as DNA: TGTGCCAGCAGCTTTGCGCACCGGGGAATTTATGGCTACACCTTC.

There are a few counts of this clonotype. The CDR3 here is CASTLGDLGSHEQYF. Here the CDR3 DNA reads TGTGCCAGCACATTAGGGGACTTGGGCAGCCACGAGCAGTACTTC. This chain joins TRBV28 and TRBJ2-7; D is possibly TRBD2 (6 bases). V was clipped by 7 bases and J by 5 bases, with 21 bases between them. This CDR3 has 15 amino acids. Germline values: CDR1 MDHEN, CDR2 SYDVKM.

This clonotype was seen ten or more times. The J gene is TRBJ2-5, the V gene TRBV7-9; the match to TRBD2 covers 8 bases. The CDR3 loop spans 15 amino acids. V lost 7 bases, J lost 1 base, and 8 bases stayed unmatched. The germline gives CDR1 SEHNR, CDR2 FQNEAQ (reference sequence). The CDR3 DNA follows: TGTGCCAGCATCCTCTTCGGGACTAGCCAAGAGACCCAGTACTTC. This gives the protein CASILFGTSQETQYF.

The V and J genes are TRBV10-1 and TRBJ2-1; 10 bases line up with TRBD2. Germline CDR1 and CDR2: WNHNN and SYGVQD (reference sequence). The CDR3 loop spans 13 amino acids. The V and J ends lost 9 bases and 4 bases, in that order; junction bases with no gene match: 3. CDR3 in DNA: TGCGCCAGACTACTAGCGGGATACAATGAGCAGTTCTTC. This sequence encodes CARLLAGYNEQFF.

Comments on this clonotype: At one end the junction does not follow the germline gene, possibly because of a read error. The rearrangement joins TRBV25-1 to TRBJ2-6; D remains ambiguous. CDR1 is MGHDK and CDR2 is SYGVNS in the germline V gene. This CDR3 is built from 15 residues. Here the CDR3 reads CVSSEWRSGANVLTF. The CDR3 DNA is TGTGTCAGCAGTGAGTGGCGGTCTGGGGCCAACGTCCTGACTTTC.

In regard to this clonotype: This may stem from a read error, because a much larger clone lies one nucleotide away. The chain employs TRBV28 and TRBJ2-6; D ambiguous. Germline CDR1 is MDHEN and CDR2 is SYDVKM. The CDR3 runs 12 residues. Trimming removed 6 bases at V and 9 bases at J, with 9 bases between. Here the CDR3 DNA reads TGTGCCAGCAGCCATGTACGCAACGTCCTGACTTTC. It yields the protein CASSHVRNVLTF.

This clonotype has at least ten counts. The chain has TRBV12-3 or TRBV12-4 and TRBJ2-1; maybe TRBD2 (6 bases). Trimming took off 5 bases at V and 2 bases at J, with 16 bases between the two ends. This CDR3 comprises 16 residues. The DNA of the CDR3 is TGTGCCAGCAGTCCTAGTGGGCTAGCGACCTACAATGAGCAGTTCTTC. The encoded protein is CASSPSGLATYNEQFF.

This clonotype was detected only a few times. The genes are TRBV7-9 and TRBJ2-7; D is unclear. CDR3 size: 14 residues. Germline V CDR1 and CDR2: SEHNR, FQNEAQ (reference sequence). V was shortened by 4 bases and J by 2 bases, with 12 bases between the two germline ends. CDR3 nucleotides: TGTGCCAGCAGCTCCCACGTGAACGCCTACGAGCAGTACTTC. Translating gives CASSSHVNAYEQYF.

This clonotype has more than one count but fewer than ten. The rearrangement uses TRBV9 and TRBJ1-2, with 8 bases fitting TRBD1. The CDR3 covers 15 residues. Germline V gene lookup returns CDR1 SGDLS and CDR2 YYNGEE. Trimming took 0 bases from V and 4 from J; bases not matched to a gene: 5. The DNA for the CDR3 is TGTGCCAGCAGCGTAGCTTCGACAGGGGCCTATGGCTACACCTTC. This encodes CASSVASTGAYGYTF.

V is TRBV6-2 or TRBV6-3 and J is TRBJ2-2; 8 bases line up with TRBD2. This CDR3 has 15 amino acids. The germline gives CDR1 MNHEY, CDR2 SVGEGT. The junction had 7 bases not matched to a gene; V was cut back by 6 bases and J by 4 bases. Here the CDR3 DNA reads TGTGCCAGCAGAAGGCGGGAGGTACGCACCGGGGAGCTGTTTTTT. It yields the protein CASRRREVRTGELFF.

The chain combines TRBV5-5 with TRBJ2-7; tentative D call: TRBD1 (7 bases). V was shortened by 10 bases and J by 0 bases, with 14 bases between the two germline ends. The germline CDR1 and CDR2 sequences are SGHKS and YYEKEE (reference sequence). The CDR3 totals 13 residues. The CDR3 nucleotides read TGTGCCTCGCAGGGGGGTGCCTCCTACGAGCAGTACTTC. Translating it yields CASQGGASYEQYF.

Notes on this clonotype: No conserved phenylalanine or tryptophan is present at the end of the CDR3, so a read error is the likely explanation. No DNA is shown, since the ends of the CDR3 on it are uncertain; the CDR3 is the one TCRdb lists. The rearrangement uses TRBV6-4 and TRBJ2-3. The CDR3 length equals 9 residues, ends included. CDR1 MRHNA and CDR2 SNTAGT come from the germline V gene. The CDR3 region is CASSGYEWV.

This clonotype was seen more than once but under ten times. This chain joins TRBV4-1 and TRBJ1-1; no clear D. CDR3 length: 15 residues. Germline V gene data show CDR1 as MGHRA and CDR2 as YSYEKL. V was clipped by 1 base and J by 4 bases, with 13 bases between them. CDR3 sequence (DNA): TGCGCCAGCAGCCAAGTACTTGAGGGCGGCACTGAAGCTTTCTTT. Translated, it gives CASSQVLEGGTEAFF.

The chain's CDR3 is CASSLNRAEETQYF. The CDR3 DNA sequence: TGCGCCAGCAGCCTTAACAGGGCCGAAGAGACCCAGTACTTC. V gene TRBV5-1 combines with J gene TRBJ2-5; a weak D match, TRBD1 (6 bases). The germline CDR1 and CDR2 sequences are SGHRS and YFSETQ. V shed 4 bases and J shed 3 bases, with 13 bases lying between them. This CDR3 region has 14 residues.

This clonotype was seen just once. CDR3 amino acids: CSVIKPEGTDTQYF. The CDR3 coding sequence is TGCAGCGTTATTAAGCCCGAGGGCACAGATACGCAGTATTTT. J is TRBJ2-3 and V is TRBV29-1; D remains ambiguous. Germline loops: CDR1 SQVTM, CDR2 ANQGSEA. The V end lost 5 bases, the J end lost 1 base, and 13 bases lay between the germline ends. This CDR3 is 14 amino acids long.

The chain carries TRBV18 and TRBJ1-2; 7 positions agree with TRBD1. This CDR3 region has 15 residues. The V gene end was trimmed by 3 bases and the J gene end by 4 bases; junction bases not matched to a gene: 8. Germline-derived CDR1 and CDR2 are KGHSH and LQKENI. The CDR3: CASSPKTGVLYGYTF. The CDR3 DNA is TGTGCCAGCTCACCTAAAACAGGGGTTCTCTATGGCTACACCTTC.

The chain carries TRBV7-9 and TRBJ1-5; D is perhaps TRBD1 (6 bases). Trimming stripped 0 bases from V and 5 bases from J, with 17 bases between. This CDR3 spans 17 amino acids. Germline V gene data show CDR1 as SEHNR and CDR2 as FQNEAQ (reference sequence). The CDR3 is CASSLARSRDTDQPQHF. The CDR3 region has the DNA TGTGCCAGCAGCTTAGCGCGTTCTAGGGACACCGATCAGCCCCAGCATTTT.